The clone carrying this T cell receptor (beta chain) was seen repeatedly, ten times or more. TCRdb re-called the RT-PCR reads with MiXCR, one entry per CDR3 protein. The table records about 520,000 distinct CDR3 sequences, around 7.7% of them present only once. V was shortened by 3 bases and J by 0 bases, with 13 bases between the two germline ends. The CDR3 length is 15 residues. Germline-derived CDR1 and CDR2 are DFQATT and SNEGSKA (reference sequence). The sample originates from a study of response to subunit inactivated influenza vaccine. This chain uses TRBV20-1 with TRBJ2-3; D ambiguous. The source was PBMCs from blood, collected around 25 months after vaccination. This TCR derives from a man aged 50 to 75 who received an inactivated influenza vaccine. CDR3 DNA sequence: TGCAGTGCTAGCCGATCGCCACTCAGCACAGATACGCAGTATTTT. Its translation is CSASRSPLSTDTQYF.